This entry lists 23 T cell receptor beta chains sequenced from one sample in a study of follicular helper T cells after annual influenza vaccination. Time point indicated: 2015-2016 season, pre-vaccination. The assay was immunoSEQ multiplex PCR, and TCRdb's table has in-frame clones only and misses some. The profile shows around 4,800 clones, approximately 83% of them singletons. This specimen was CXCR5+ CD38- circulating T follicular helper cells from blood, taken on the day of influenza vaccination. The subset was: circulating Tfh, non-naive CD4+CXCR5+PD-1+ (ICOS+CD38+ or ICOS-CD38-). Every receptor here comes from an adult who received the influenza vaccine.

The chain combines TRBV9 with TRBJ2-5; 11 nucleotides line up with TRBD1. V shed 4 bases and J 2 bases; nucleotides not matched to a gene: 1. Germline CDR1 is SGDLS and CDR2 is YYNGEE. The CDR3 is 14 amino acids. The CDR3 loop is CASSRDRGQETQYF. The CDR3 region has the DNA TGTGCCAGCAGCCGGGACAGGGGGCAAGAGACCCAGTACTTC.

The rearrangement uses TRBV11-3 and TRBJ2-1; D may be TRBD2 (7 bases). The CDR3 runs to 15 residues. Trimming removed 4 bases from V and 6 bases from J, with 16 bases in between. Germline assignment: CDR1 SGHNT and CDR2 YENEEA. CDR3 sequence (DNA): TGTGCCAGCAGCTCATCTAGGGGGGGCATCAATGAGCAGTTCTTC. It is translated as CASSSSRGGINEQFF.

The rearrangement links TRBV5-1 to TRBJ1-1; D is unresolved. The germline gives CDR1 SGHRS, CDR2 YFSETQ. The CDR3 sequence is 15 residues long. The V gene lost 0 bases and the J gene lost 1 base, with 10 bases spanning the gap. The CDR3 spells CASSLGGEWNTEAFF. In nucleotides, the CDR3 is TGCGCCAGCAGCTTGGGTGGGGAGTGGAACACTGAAGCTTTCTTT.

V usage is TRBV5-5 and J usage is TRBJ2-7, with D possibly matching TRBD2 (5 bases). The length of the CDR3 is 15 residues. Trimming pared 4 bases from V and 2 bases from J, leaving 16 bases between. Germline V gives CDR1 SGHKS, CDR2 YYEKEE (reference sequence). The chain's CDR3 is CASSLASGITYEQYF. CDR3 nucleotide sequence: TGTGCCAGCAGCCTCGCAAGCGGCATCACCTACGAGCAGTACTTC.

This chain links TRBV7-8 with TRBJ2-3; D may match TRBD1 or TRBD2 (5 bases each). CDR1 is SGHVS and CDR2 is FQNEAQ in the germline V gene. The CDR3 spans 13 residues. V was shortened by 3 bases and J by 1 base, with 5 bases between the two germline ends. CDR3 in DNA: TGTGCCAGCAGCTTGGGGGGCACAGATACGCAGTATTTT. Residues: CASSLGGTDTQYF.

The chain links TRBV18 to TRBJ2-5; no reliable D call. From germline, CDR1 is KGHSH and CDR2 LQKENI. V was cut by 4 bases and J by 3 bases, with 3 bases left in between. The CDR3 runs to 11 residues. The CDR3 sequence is CASSQEETQYF. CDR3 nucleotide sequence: TGTGCCAGCTCACAGGAAGAGACCCAGTACTTC.

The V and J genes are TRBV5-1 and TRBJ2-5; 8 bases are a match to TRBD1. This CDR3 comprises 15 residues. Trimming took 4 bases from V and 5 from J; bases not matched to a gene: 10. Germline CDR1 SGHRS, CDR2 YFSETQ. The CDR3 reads CASSGWTGRSETQYF. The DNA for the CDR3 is TGCGCCAGCAGCGGGTGGACAGGGAGAAGTGAGACCCAGTACTTC.

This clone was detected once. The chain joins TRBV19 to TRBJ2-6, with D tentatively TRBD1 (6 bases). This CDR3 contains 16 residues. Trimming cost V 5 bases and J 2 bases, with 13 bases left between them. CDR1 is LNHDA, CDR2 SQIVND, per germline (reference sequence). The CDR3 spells CASSSTGNPGANVLTF. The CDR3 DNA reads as TGTGCCAGTAGTTCGACAGGAAACCCTGGGGCCAACGTCCTGACTTTC.

CDR3 sequence (DNA): TGTGCCAGTAGTATCGGACAGAAGGGTGGAGAGACCCAGTACTTC. This sequence encodes CASSIGQKGGETQYF. The V and J genes are TRBV19 and TRBJ2-5; D might be TRBD1 (6 bases). CDR1 and CDR2 (germline): LNHDA, SQIVND (reference sequence). This CDR3 is 15 amino acids long. V was trimmed by 3 bases and J by 4 bases, leaving 15 bases between them.

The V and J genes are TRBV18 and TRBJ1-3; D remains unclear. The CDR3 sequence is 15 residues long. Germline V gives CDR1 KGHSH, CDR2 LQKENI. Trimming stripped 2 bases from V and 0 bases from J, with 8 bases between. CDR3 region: CASSPVRSSGNTIYF. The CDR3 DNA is TGTGCCAGCTCACCAGTTCGCAGCTCTGGAAACACCATATATTTT. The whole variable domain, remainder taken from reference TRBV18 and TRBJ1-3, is NAGVMQNPRHLVRRRGQEARLRCSPMKGHSHVYWYRQLPEEGLKFMVYLQKENIIDESGMPKERFSAEFPKEGPSILRIQQVVRGDSAAYFCASSPVRSSGNTIYFGEGSWLTVV.

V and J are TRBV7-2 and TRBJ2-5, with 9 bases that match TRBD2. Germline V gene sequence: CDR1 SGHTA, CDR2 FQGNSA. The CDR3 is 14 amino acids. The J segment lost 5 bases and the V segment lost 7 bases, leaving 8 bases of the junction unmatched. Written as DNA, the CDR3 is TGTGCCAGCACCCAAATTAGCGGGAGTGAGACCCAGTACTTC. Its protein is CASTQISGSETQYF. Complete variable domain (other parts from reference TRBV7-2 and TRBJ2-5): GAGVSQSPSNKVTEKGKDVELRCDPISGHTALYWYRQSLGQGLEFLIYFQGNSAPDKSGLPSDRFSAERTGGSVSTLTIQRTQQEDSAVYLCASTQISGSETQYFGPGTRLLVL.

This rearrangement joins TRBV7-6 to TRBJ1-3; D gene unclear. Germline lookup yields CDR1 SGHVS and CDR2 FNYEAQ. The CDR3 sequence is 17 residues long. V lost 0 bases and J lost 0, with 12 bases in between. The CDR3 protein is CASSLAARVGSGNTIYF. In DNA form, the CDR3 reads TGTGCCAGCAGCTTAGCCGCGAGGGTCGGCTCTGGAAACACCATATATTTT.

The CDR3 DNA reads as TGCGCCAGCAGCTTGGTGGACAGCGGGACCGGAAACACCATATATTTT. Translated: CASSLVDSGTGNTIYF. V and J are TRBV5-1 and TRBJ1-3, with a weak D call TRBD1 (6 bases). V was trimmed by 0 bases and J by 4 bases, leaving 14 bases between them. The CDR3 loop spans 16 amino acids. Germline V CDR1 and CDR2: SGHRS, YFSETQ. Full variable domain (remainder filled in from reference TRBV5-1 and TRBJ1-3): KAGVTQTPRYLIKTRGQQVTLSCSPISGHRSVSWYQQTPGQGLQFLFEYFSETQRNKGNFPGRFSGRQFSNSRSEMNVSTLELGDSALYLCASSLVDSGTGNTIYFGEGSWLTVV.

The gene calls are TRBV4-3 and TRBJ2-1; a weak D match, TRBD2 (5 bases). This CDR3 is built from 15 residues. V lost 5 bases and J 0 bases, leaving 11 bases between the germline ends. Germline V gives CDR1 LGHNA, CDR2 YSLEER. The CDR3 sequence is CASSKERSSYNEQFF. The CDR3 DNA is TGCGCCAGCAGCAAGGAGCGGTCCTCCTACAATGAGCAGTTCTTC.

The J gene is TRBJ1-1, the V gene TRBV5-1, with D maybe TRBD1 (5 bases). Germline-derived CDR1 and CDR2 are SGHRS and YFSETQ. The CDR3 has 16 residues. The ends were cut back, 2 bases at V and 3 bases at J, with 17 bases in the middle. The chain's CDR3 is CASSLTGLFGDTEAFF. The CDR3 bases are TGCGCCAGCAGCTTAACAGGACTATTCGGGGACACTGAAGCTTTCTTT.

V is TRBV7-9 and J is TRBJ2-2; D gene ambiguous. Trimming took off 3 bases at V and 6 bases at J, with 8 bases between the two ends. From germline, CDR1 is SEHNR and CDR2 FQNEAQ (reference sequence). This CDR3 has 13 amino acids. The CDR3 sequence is CASSLATAGELFF. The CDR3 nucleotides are TGTGCCAGCAGCTTGGCAACGGCCGGGGAGCTGTTTTTT.

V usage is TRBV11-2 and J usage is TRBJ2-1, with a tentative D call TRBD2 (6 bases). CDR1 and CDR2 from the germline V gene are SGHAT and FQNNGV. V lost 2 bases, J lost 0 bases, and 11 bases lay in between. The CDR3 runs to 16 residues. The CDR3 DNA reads TGTGCCAGCAGCTTACTCGCGGGGAGCTCCTACAATGAGCAGTTCTTC. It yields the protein CASSLLAGSSYNEQFF.

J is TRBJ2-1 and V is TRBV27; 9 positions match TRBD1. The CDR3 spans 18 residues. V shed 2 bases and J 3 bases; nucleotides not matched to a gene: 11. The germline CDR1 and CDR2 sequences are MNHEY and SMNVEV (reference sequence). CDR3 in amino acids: CASSLRPPDRGSYNEQFF. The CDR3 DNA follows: TGTGCCAGCAGTTTAAGGCCCCCCGACAGGGGGAGCTACAATGAGCAGTTCTTC.

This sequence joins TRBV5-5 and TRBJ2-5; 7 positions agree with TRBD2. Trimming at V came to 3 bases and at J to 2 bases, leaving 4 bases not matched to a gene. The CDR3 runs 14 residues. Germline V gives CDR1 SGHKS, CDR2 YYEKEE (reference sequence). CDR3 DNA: TGTGCCAGCAGCTCACCGGGACTACAAGAGACCCAGTACTTC. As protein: CASSSPGLQETQYF.

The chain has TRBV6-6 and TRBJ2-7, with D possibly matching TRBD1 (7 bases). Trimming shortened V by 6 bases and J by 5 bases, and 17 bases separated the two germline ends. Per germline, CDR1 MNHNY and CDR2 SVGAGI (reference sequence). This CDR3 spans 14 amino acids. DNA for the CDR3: TGTGCCAGCAGGAGAAGCAGGGGGGTCGACGAGCAGTACTTC. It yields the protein CASRRSRGVDEQYF.

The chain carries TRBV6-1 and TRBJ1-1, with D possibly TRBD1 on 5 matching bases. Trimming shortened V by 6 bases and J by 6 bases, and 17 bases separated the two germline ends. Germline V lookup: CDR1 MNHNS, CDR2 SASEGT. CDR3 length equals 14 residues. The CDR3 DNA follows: TGTGCCAGCAGCTCTAATGGGGGTAGCGCTGAAGCTTTCTTT. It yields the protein CASSSNGGSAEAFF.

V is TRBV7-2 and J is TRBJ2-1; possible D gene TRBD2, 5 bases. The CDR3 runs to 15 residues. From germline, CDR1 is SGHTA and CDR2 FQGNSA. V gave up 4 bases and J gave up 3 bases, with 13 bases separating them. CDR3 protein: CASSSIASGYNEQFF. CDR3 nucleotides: TGTGCCAGCAGCTCAATAGCGTCGGGCTACAATGAGCAGTTCTTC.

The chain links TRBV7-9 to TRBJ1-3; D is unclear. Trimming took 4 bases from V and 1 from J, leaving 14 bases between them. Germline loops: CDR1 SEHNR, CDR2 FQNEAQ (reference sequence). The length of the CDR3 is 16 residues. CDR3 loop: CASSSPGGGSGNTIYF. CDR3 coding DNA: TGTGCCAGCAGCTCCCCGGGAGGCGGGTCTGGAAACACCATATATTTT.